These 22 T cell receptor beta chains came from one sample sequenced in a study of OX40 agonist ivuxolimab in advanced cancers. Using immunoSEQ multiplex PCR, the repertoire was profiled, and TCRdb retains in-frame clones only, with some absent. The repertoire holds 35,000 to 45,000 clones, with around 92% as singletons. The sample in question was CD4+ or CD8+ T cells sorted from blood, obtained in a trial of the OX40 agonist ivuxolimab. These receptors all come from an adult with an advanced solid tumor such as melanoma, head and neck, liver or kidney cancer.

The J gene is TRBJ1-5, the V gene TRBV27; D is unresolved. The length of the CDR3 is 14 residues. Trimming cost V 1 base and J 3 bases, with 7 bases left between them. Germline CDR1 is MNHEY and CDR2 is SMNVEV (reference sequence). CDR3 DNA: TGTGCCAGCAGTTTATATGGCTCCAATCAGCCCCAGCATTTT. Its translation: CASSLYGSNQPQHF.

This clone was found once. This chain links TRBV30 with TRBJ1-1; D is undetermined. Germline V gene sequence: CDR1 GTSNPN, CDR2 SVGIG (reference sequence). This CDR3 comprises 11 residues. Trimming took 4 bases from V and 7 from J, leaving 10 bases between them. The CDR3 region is CAWTPLVEAFF. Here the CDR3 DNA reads TGTGCCTGGACTCCCCTGGTTGAAGCTTTCTTT.

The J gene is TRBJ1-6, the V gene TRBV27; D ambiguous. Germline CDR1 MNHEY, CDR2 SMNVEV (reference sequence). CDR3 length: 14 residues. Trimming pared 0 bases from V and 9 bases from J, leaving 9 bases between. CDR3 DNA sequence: TGTGCCAGCAGTTTATCGGCAGGTACTTCACCCCTCCACTTT. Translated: CASSLSAGTSPLHF.

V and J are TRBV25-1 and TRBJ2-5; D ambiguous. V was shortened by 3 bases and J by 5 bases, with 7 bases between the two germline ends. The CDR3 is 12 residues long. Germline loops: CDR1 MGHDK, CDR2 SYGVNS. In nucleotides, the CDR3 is TGTGCCAGCAGTGACAGGATGGAGACCCAGTACTTC. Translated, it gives CASSDRMETQYF.

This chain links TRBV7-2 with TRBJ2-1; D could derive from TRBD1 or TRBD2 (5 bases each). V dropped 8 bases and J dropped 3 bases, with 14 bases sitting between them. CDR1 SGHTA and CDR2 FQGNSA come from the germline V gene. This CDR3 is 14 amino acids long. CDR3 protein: CASSLGDFYNEQFF. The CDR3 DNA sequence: TGTGCCAGCTCCCTGGGGGATTTCTACAATGAGCAGTTCTTC.

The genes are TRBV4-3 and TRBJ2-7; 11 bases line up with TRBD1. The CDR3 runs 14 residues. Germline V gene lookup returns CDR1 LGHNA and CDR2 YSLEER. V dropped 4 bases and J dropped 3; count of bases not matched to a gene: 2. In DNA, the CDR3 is TGCGCCAGCAGCCCCGGGACAGGGGGCTACGAGCAGTACTTC. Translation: CASSPGTGGYEQYF.

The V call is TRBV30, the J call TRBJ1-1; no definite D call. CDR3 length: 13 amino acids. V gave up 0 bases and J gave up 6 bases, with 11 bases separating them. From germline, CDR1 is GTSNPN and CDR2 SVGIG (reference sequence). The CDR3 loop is CAWSVGPAAEAFF. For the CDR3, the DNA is TGTGCCTGGAGTGTAGGGCCCGCCGCTGAAGCTTTCTTT.

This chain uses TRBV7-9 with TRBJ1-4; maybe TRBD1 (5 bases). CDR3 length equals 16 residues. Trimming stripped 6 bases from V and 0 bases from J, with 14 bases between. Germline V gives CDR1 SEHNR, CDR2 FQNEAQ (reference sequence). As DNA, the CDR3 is TGTGCCAGCAGTCTGGGGGAGCCAGCAACTAATGAAAAACTGTTTTTT. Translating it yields CASSLGEPATNEKLFF.

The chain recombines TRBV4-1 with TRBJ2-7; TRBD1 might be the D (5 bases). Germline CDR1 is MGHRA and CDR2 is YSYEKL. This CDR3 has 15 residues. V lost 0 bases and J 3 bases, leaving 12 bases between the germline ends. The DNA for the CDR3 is TGCGCCAGCAGCCAAGAAAGCAGGGCAGGCTACGAGCAGTACTTC. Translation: CASSQESRAGYEQYF.

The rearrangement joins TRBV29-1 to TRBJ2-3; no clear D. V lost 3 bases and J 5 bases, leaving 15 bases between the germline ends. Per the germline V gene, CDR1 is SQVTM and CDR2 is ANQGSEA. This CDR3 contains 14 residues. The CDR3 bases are TGCAGCGTTGACGGCACTGGGGTTAGAGATACGCAGTATTTT. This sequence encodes CSVDGTGVRDTQYF.

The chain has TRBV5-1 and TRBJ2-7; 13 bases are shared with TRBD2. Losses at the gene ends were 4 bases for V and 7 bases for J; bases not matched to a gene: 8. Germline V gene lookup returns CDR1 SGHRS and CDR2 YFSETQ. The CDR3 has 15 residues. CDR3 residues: CASSPRLAGGIEQYF. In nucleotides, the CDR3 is TGCGCCAGCAGCCCCCGACTAGCGGGAGGTATAGAGCAGTACTTC. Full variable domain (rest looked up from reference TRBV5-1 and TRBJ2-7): KAGVTQTPRYLIKTRGQQVTLSCSPISGHRSVSWYQQTPGQGLQFLFEYFSETQRNKGNFPGRFSGRQFSNSRSEMNVSTLELGDSALYLCASSPRLAGGIEQYFGPGTRLTVT.

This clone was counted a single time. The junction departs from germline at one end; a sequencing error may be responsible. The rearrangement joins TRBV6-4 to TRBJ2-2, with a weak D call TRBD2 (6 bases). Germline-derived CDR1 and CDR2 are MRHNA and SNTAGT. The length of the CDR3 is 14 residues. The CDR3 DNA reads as TGTGCCAGCAGTGACTCGGGGGGATCCGGGGAGCTGCTTTTT. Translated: CASSDSGGSGELLF.

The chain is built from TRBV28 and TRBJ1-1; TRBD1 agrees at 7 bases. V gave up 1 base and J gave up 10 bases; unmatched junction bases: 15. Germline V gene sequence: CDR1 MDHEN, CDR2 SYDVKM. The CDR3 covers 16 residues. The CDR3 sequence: CASSLSLDRPLKLAFF. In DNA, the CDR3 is TGTGCCAGCAGTTTATCCCTGGACAGGCCTTTGAAGTTAGCTTTCTTT.

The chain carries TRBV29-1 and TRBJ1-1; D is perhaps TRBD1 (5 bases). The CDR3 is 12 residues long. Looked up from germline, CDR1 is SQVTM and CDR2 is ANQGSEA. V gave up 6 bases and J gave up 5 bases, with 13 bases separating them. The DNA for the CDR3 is TGCAGCGTCCACCCAGGGAATACTGAAGCTTTCTTT. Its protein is CSVHPGNTEAFF.

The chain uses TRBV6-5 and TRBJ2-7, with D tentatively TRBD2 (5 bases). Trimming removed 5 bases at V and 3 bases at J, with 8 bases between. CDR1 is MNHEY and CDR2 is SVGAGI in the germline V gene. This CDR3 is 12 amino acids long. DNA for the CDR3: TGTGCCAGCAGTAACGGGAACTACGAGCAGTACTTC. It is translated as CASSNGNYEQYF.

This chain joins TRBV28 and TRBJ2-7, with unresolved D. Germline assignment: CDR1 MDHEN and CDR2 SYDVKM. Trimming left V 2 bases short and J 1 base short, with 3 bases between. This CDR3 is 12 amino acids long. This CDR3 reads CASSLVSYEQYF. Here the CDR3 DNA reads TGTGCCAGCAGTTTAGTTTCCTACGAGCAGTACTTC.

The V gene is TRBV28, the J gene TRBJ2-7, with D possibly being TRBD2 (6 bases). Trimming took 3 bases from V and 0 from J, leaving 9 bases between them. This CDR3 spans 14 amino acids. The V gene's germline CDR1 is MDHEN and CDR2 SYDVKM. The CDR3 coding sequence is TGTGCCAGCAGTTTCGCGGGAATCTCCTACGAGCAGTACTTC. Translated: CASSFAGISYEQYF.

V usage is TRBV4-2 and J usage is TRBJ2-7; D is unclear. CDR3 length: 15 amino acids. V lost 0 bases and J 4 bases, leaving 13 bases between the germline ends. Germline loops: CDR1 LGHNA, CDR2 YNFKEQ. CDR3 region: CASSQDRSPMYEQYF. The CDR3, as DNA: TGTGCCAGCAGCCAAGACCGGTCCCCTATGTACGAGCAGTACTTC.

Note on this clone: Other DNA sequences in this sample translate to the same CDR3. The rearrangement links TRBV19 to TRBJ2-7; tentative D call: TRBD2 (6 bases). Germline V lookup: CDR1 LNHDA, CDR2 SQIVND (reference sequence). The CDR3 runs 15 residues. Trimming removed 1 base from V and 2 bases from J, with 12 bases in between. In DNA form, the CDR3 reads TGTGCCAGTAGTATAGGGACCGGGGGTGCCTACGAGCAGTACTTC. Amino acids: CASSIGTGGAYEQYF.

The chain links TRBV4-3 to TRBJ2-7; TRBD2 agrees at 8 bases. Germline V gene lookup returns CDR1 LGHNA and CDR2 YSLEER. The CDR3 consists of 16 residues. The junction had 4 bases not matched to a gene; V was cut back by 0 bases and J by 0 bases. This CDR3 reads CASSQEREGSSYEQYF. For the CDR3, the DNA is TGCGCCAGCAGCCAAGAACGGGAGGGAAGCTCCTACGAGCAGTACTTC.

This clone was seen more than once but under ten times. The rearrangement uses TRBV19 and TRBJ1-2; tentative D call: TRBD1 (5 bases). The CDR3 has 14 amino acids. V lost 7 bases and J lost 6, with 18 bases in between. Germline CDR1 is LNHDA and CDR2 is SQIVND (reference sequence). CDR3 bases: TGTGCCAGTACCCCAACCGGGGGAATTGATGGCTACACCTTC. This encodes CASTPTGGIDGYTF.

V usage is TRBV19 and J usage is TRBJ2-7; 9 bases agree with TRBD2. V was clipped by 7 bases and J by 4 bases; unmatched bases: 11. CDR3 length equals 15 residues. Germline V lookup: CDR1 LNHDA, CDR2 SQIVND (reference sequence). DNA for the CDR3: TGTGCCAGTACCATGGGAGCGGGAGGTAGTTACGAGCAGTACTTC. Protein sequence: CASTMGAGGSYEQYF.